Listed below are T cell receptor beta chains from one sample, sequenced in a study of blood T cell repertoires in COVID-19. Profiling relied on immunoSEQ multiplex PCR, and the TCRdb table lists in-frame clones only, not all of them. The table lists tens of thousands of clones, around 80% of them singletons. Source material: peripheral blood. These receptors all come from a human donor in a cohort sampled during active COVID-19. Both conserved end residues are part of each CDR3. The order of the fields is D gene, J gene, clone size, V gene, CDR3 protein, CDR3 DNA. The D gene is left open where the match is weak. A row's size may be missing; if present it is once, few, many or a size class.

- TRBJ2-2 - TRBV2 CASKEKRNTGELFF TGTGCCAGCAAGGAGAAGAGGAACACCGGGGAGCTGTTTTTT
TRBD1 TRBJ1-1 many TRBV11-1 CASSPRTGGTEAFF TGTGCCAGCAGCCCTCGGACAGGGGGCACTGAAGCTTTCTTT
TRBD2 TRBJ2-7 - TRBV30 CAWKGISGRWEQYF TGTGCCTGGAAGGGGATTAGCGGGAGATGGGAGCAGTACTTC
- TRBJ1-1 - TRBV10-1 CASSLNGNTEAFF TGCGCCAGCAGCCTCAACGGGAACACTGAAGCTTTCTTT
- TRBJ2-2 - TRBV12-3/TRBV12-4 CAIGVAEYRELFF TGTGCCATCGGGGTGGCCGAGTACCGGGAGCTGTTTTTT
TRBD2 TRBJ2-5 - TRBV5-4 CASSSLTSGGEETQYF TGTGCCAGCAGCTCCTTGACTAGCGGGGGGGAAGAGACCCAGTACTTC
- TRBJ2-1 - TRBV27 CASSASGGPSYNEQFF TGTGCCAGCAGCGCCTCGGGGGGCCCGTCCTACAATGAGCAGTTCTTC
- TRBJ1-5 - TRBV19 CASSHTGYPQPQHF TGTGCCAGTAGTCACACAGGTTATCCCCAGCCCCAGCATTTT
TRBD2 TRBJ2-2 - TRBV7-2 CASSLVGMVGGTGELFF TGTGCCAGCAGCTTAGTCGGGATGGTCGGGGGGACCGGGGAGCTGTTTTTT
- TRBJ1-3 - TRBV18 CASSSTAGNTIYF TGTGCCAGCTCCTCGACAGCGGGAAACACCATATATTTT
TRBD1 TRBJ2-5 once TRBV6-5 CASRTGLAETQYF TGTGCCAGCAGGACAGGGTTGGCAGAGACCCAGTACTTC
- TRBJ2-3 once TRBV19 CASSADTDTQYF TGTGCCAGTAGTGCGGACACAGATACGCAGTATTTT